This T cell receptor (beta chain) was identified in a study of beta chain features in type 1 diabetes. Study-wide results and caveats: In every one of the four CD4+ subsets, TCRB CDR3s were moderately but significantly shorter in Type 1 diabetes patients.

Trimming shortened V by 0 bases and J by 3 bases, and 9 bases separated the two germline ends. The CDR3 is 14 amino acids. The germline CDR1 and CDR2 sequences are LNHNV and YYDKDF (reference sequence). The whole isolated RNA underwent reverse transcription, so sequencing captured expressed TCRB transcripts. Generated by immunoSEQ multiplex PCR, the TCRdb table keeps only in-frame clones and is missing some. The sample records 630,000 or so clones, more than 13% being singletons. With regard to this clone: Its antigen is currently unknown.

This receptor was obtained from a man between 18 and 29 years old with type 1 diabetes. The rearrangement uses TRBV15 and TRBJ2-7; the D gene is possibly TRBD2 (6 bases). Material: naive CD4+ T cells from blood. CDR3 coding DNA: TGTGCCACCAGCAGAGAGGGGGGAGGCTACGAGCAGTACTTC. Protein: CATSREGGGYEQYF.